The 27 T cell receptor beta chains reported below all come from one sample, sequenced in a study of blood T cell repertoires in COVID-19. Method: immunoSEQ multiplex PCR; TCRdb's copy keeps in-frame clones and lacks some. Altogether 300,000 to 350,000 clones are present, nearly 90% being singletons, with the ten largest covering more than 0.85%. The sequenced sample consisted of peripheral blood. Receptor source: a woman between 35 and 50 years old with COVID-19, enrolled during active disease.

This rearrangement joins TRBV27 to TRBJ2-2; the D gene is possibly TRBD2 (6 bases). The CDR3 length is 16 residues. Trimming removed 6 bases from V and 4 bases from J, with 18 bases in between. Germline assignment: CDR1 MNHEY and CDR2 SMNVEV (reference sequence). CDR3 bases: TGTGCCAGCAGCCCGAGAGGACTAACGGGCACCGGGGAGCTGTTTTTT. Translation gives CASSPRGLTGTGELFF.

The chain joins TRBV5-6 to TRBJ2-5; a possible D gene is TRBD1 (5 bases). Germline V gene lookup returns CDR1 SGHDT and CDR2 YYEEEE. The CDR3 runs 16 residues. The germline V and J ends were trimmed by 1 base and 1 base, with 14 bases remaining between them. The CDR3 nucleotides are TGTGCCAGCAGCTTGCAAGGGGCGCCGACCCAAGAGACCCAGTACTTC. It translates to CASSLQGAPTQETQYF.

This chain links TRBV2 with TRBJ1-5; TRBD1 aligns across 10 bases. Germline V CDR1 and CDR2: SNHLY, FYNNEI. V shed 6 bases and J 3 bases; nucleotides not matched to a gene: 20. CDR3 length equals 20 residues. Here the CDR3 reads CASRGMGQGWSRPPNQPQHF. DNA for the CDR3: TGTGCCAGCAGGGGAATGGGACAGGGGTGGTCCCGACCCCCCAATCAGCCCCAGCATTTT.

A single count supports this clone. The V call is TRBV4-2, the J call TRBJ2-5; tentative D call: TRBD2 (8 bases). This CDR3 comprises 22 residues. V gave up 0 bases and J gave up 0 bases, with 29 bases separating them. Looked up from germline, CDR1 is LGHNA and CDR2 is YNFKEQ. The CDR3 sequence is CASSQDEWAGGTRAGYQETQYF. The CDR3 DNA sequence: TGTGCCAGCAGCCAAGATGAATGGGCAGGGGGGACTAGGGCGGGGTACCAAGAGACCCAGTACTTC.

The chain links TRBV7-2 to TRBJ1-1; D might be TRBD1 (5 bases). The CDR3 has 14 residues. Germline V gives CDR1 SGHTA, CDR2 FQGNSA. The V end was cut by 5 bases, the J end by 1 base, with 11 bases between. CDR3 in DNA: TGTGCCAGCAGCGAGACCGGGGGGAACACTGAAGCTTTCTTT. Encoded protein: CASSETGGNTEAFF.

The chain links TRBV5-5 to TRBJ1-5; TRBD1 agrees at 8 bases. Germline values: CDR1 SGHKS, CDR2 YYEKEE (reference sequence). Trimming cost V 4 bases and J 2 bases; bases outside gene matches: 8. The CDR3 is made up of 16 amino acids. This chain's CDR3 is CASSTWTGNGNQPQHF. CDR3 nucleotides: TGTGCCAGCAGCACCTGGACAGGGAACGGCAATCAGCCCCAGCATTTT.

In DNA, the CDR3 is TGTGCCAGCAGCAGGGACAGGGTCTCCTACAATGAGCAGTTCTTC. Translated: CASSRDRVSYNEQFF. The chain is built from TRBV5-4 and TRBJ2-1; 9 bases agree with TRBD1. Germline lookup yields CDR1 SGHNT and CDR2 YYREEE (reference sequence). V gave up 4 bases and J gave up 0 bases; unmatched junction bases: 2. The CDR3 runs to 15 residues.

The chain carries TRBV5-1 and TRBJ1-4; 8 bases match TRBD1. Germline trimming cut 3 bases from V and 3 bases from J; bases unmatched to any gene: 4. CDR3 length: 15 residues. From germline, CDR1 is SGHRS and CDR2 YFSETQ. CDR3 DNA: TGCGCCAGCAGCTCCGACAGGGGCCCTAATGAAAAACTGTTTTTT. Its translation: CASSSDRGPNEKLFF.

The gene calls are TRBV12-3 or TRBV12-4 and TRBJ1-1, with D uncertain. CDR3 length equals 13 residues. V lost 6 bases, J lost 3 bases, and 11 bases lay in between. CDR3 sequence (DNA): TGTGCCAGCAGACCCTCGCGCTACACTGAAGCTTTCTTT. Translation: CASRPSRYTEAFF.

This chain connects TRBV5-1 to TRBJ2-5, with D unclear. Trimming cost V 0 bases and J 1 base, with 10 bases left between them. The CDR3 contains 15 residues. Germline V gene data show CDR1 as SGHRS and CDR2 as YFSETQ. Here the CDR3 DNA reads TGCGCCAGCAGCTTGGCCAATGGGCCCCAAGAGACCCAGTACTTC. This sequence encodes CASSLANGPQETQYF.

The chain is built from TRBV9 and TRBJ1-1, with TRBD1 as a possible D gene (6 bases). The germline V and J ends were trimmed by 3 bases and 2 bases, with 17 bases remaining between them. Germline CDR1 reads SGDLS; CDR2 reads YYNGEE. The CDR3 extends over 16 amino acids. CDR3 amino acids: CASSGHMGARNTEAFF. The CDR3 nucleotides read TGTGCCAGCAGCGGACATATGGGGGCGCGTAACACTGAAGCTTTCTTT.

The rearrangement links TRBV20-1 to TRBJ2-7; 9 positions match TRBD2. V lost 3 bases and J lost 7; bases outside the gene matches: 10. The CDR3 sequence is 14 residues long. Germline CDR1 and CDR2: DFQATT and SNEGSKA (reference sequence). The CDR3 sequence: CSASRVAGVGEQYF. CDR3 coding DNA: TGCAGTGCTAGTAGGGTAGCGGGGGTCGGGGAGCAGTACTTC.

The chain links TRBV29-1 to TRBJ2-7, with D perhaps TRBD2 (6 bases). Germline values: CDR1 SQVTM, CDR2 ANQGSEA. With 4 bases removed from V and 7 bases from J, the gap between germline ends came to 11 bases. The CDR3 has 11 amino acids. In nucleotides, the CDR3 is TGCAGCGTTGGGGAGGACTTAGAGCAGTACTTC. Translating gives CSVGEDLEQYF.

CDR3 DNA sequence: TGTGCCAGCAGTTTTGGGCCCCTAACTGGAAACACCATATATTTT. Its protein product is CASSFGPLTGNTIYF. V and J are TRBV6-5 and TRBJ1-3; D is unresolved. The V and J ends lost 4 bases and 2 bases respectively, with 12 bases between them. CDR3 length: 15 residues. CDR1 MNHEY and CDR2 SVGAGI come from the germline V gene.

This chain links TRBV7-9 with TRBJ2-7, with 9 bases lining up with TRBD1. Losses at the gene ends were 4 bases for V and 4 bases for J; bases not matched to a gene: 11. This CDR3 is 16 amino acids long. Germline loops: CDR1 SEHNR, CDR2 FQNEAQ (reference sequence). The CDR3 loop is CASSSEHRGRPYEQYF. The CDR3, as DNA: TGTGCCAGCAGCTCCGAGCACAGGGGGCGCCCATACGAGCAGTACTTC.

This clone came up a few times. Other DNA sequences in this specimen translate into the identical CDR3. CDR3 in DNA: TGTGCCAGCAGTCTAGCGGGAGGCCCCTACGAGCAGTACTTC. This gives the protein CASSLAGGPYEQYF. This chain joins TRBV7-9 and TRBJ2-7; 11 bases match TRBD2. V trimming: 6 bases; J trimming: 2 bases; junction bases outside the gene matches: 3. Germline CDR1 reads SEHNR; CDR2 reads FQNEAQ (reference sequence). The CDR3 is 14 amino acids.

The gene calls are TRBV15 and TRBJ2-1; 8 bases are shared with TRBD2. Germline V CDR1 and CDR2: LNHNV, YYDKDF (reference sequence). The V segment lost 5 bases and the J segment 4 bases; nucleotides outside the gene matches: 4. The CDR3 sequence is 14 residues long. CDR3 protein: CATSPGGLYNEQFF. The CDR3 bases are TGTGCCACCAGCCCGGGGGGGTTATACAATGAGCAGTTCTTC.

The V and J genes are TRBV4-1 and TRBJ2-5, with TRBD2 matching over 14 bases. Germline V gene lookup returns CDR1 MGHRA and CDR2 YSYEKL. The CDR3 runs 16 residues. V lost 4 bases to trimming and J lost 5 bases; unmatched junction nucleotides: 6. In DNA form, the CDR3 reads TGCGCCAGCAGCCTGACTAGCGGGAGGGCCGGGGAGACCCAGTACTTC. Translating it yields CASSLTSGRAGETQYF.

The chain carries TRBV15 and TRBJ1-3, with D possibly matching TRBD1 (6 bases). Per germline, CDR1 LNHNV and CDR2 YYDKDF (reference sequence). Trimming removed 0 bases from V and 0 bases from J, with 15 bases in between. This CDR3 is 18 amino acids long. In DNA, the CDR3 is TGTGCCACCAGCAGAGATCCCCGGGGGGCCGGCTCTGGAAACACCATATATTTT. Its protein is CATSRDPRGAGSGNTIYF.

The rearrangement joins TRBV28 to TRBJ1-2; D is ambiguous. Germline V gene lookup returns CDR1 MDHEN and CDR2 SYDVKM. CDR3 length: 12 amino acids. Trimming shortened V by 5 bases and J by 8 bases, and 12 bases separated the two germline ends. CDR3 DNA: TGTGCCAGCAGTCGAAGCTTGGTAGGCTACACCTTC. It specifies CASSRSLVGYTF.

The V gene is TRBV28, the J gene TRBJ1-1; D is unresolved. V lost 3 bases, J lost 5 bases, and 10 bases lay in between. The CDR3 is 13 residues long. The germline CDR1 and CDR2 sequences are MDHEN and SYDVKM. This CDR3 reads CASSFYPGTEAFF. CDR3 DNA sequence: TGTGCCAGCAGTTTCTACCCGGGAACTGAAGCTTTCTTT.

The chain links TRBV19 to TRBJ1-1; D is perhaps TRBD1 (6 bases). In germline, CDR1 is LNHDA, CDR2 SQIVND (reference sequence). Trimming took off 1 base at V and 5 bases at J, with 8 bases between the two ends. This CDR3 comprises 13 residues. CDR3 sequence (DNA): TGTGCCAGTAGTATAGCAGGGGAGACTGAAGCTTTCTTT. Translated: CASSIAGETEAFF. The full variable domain, in which reference TRBV19 and TRBJ1-1 provide the parts outside the CDR3, is DGGITQSPKYLFRKEGQNVTLSCEQNLNHDAMYWYRQDPGQGLRLIYYSQIVNDFQKGDIAEGYSVSREKKESFPLTVTSAQKNPTAFYLCASSIAGETEAFFGQGTRLTVV.

V and J are TRBV18 and TRBJ2-5; D is unclear. This CDR3 has 13 residues. V was clipped by 8 bases and J by 2 bases, with 12 bases between them. Germline V lookup: CDR1 KGHSH, CDR2 LQKENI. The CDR3 here is CASAPLRQETQYF. The CDR3 DNA reads TGTGCCAGCGCCCCTCTGAGGCAAGAGACCCAGTACTTC.

The chain has TRBV24-1 and TRBJ1-5, with D unresolved. The V and J ends lost 3 bases and 7 bases respectively, with 12 bases between them. CDR1 KGHDR and CDR2 SFDVKD come from the germline V gene. This CDR3 has 14 amino acids. The CDR3: CATSDLLTEQPQHF. Written as DNA, the CDR3 is TGTGCCACCAGTGATCTCCTGACGGAGCAGCCCCAGCATTTT.

V is TRBV11-3 and J is TRBJ1-1; D unclear. Germline V gives CDR1 SGHNT, CDR2 YENEEA. Trimming took off 0 bases at V and 10 bases at J, with 9 bases between the two ends. The CDR3 is 12 amino acids. As DNA, the CDR3 is TGTGCCAGCAGCTTAGACGGGATTTCAGCTTTCTTT. Encoded protein: CASSLDGISAFF.

The chain joins TRBV28 to TRBJ2-1, with TRBD2 as a possible D gene (7 bases). This CDR3 has 15 amino acids. Deletions cut 1 base from V and 9 bases from J, with 16 bases between. Germline assignment: CDR1 MDHEN and CDR2 SYDVKM. In DNA, the CDR3 is TGTGCCAGCAGTTTATCGGGGCGGGGGCCCGTTGAGCAGTTCTTC. As protein: CASSLSGRGPVEQFF.

The rearrangement uses TRBV4-3 and TRBJ2-5, with a weak D call TRBD1 (5 bases). Germline CDR1 and CDR2: LGHNA and YSLEER. This CDR3 is 15 amino acids long. V was trimmed by 0 bases and J by 1 base, leaving 9 bases between them. CDR3 bases: TGCGCCAGCAGCCAAGATACAGGCCGCCAAGAGACCCAGTACTTC. Protein product: CASSQDTGRQETQYF.